This T cell receptor beta chain was captured by sequencing in a study of glioma-infiltrating T cells. Germline V gene sequence: CDR1 SNHLY, CDR2 FYNNEI. V was shortened by 5 bases and J by 1 base, with 8 bases between the two germline ends. This CDR3 is built from 13 residues. Findings and caveats of the study: Very few CDR3 sequences were shared between tissue and blood. Non-neoplastic patients had below-expected tissue-blood divergence, while all gliomas exceeded expectation.

Using RNA template, CDR3s of TCR alpha and beta were amplified with iRepertoire arm-PCR. TCRdb reprocessed the multiplex PCR reads with MiXCR, giving one entry per CDR3 protein. The profile shows roughly 100,000 distinct CDR3 sequences, about 28% of them singletons. This clonotype was picked up many times. Its target is unknown. Sequenced material: glioma tissue, nonneoplastic brain tissue, or PBMCs (not recorded which). The origin of this receptor is a human donor with low-grade glioma or glioblastoma, undergoing nonglioma brain surgery, or in good health (not recorded which). The chain has TRBV2 and TRBJ1-1, with D possibly TRBD1 on 6 matching bases. The CDR3 here is CASSRDTNTEAFF. The CDR3 DNA reads TGTGCCAGCAGTCGGGACACGAACACTGAAGCTTTCTTT.